This T cell receptor (beta chain) was profiled in a study of PD-L1 blockade in urothelial cancer. The V gene end was trimmed by 3 bases and the J gene end by 3 bases; junction bases not matched to a gene: 1. This CDR3 comprises 15 residues. The germline V gene encodes CDR1 SGHTS and CDR2 YDEGEE. Only in-frame clones appear in the TCRdb table, and some are missing; sequencing was by immunoSEQ multiplex PCR. The sample has tens of thousands of clones, around 84% seen once; the top ten hold roughly 1.9%. Time point described: pretreatment peripheral blood. Sequenced material: PBMCs, taken around atezolizumab (anti-PD-L1) treatment. The sequence was obtained from a man aged 60 to 75 with urothelial cancer. The V and J genes are TRBV5-8 and TRBJ2-2; 11 nucleotides match TRBD1. The CDR3 is CASSWGQGDTGELFF. Here the CDR3 DNA reads TGTGCCAGCAGCTGGGGACAGGGGGACACCGGGGAGCTGTTTTTT.